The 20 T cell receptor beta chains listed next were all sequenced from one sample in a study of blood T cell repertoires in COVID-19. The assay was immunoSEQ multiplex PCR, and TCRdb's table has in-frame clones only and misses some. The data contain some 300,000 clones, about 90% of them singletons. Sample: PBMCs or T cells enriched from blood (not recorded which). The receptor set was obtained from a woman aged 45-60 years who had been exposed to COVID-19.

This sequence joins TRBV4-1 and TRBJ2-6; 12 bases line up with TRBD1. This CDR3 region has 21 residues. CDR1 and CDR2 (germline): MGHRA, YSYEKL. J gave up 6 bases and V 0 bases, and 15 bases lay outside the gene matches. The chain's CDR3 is CASSQDSIGTGGHLVANVLTF. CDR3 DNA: TGCGCCAGCAGCCAAGATAGTATCGGGACAGGGGGCCACCTAGTGGCCAACGTCCTGACTTTC.

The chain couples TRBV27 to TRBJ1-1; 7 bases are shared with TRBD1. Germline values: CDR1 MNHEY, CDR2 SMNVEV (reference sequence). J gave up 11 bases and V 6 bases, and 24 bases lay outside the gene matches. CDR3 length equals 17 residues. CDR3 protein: CASSPSRGRGVWTGAFF. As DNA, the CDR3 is TGTGCCAGCAGCCCTTCGAGGGGGCGGGGGGTTTGGACGGGCGCTTTCTTT.

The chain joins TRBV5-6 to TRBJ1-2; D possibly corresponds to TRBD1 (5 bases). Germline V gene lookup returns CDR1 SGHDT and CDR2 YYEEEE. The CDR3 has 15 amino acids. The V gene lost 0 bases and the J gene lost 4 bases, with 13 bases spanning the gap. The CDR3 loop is CASSLASGFSYGYTF. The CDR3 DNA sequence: TGTGCCAGCAGCTTGGCCTCAGGGTTTAGCTATGGCTACACCTTC. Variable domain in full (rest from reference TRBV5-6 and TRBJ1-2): DAGVTQSPTHLIKTRGQQVTLRCSPKSGHDTVSWYQQALGQGPQFIFQYYEEEERQRGNFPDRFSGHQFPNYSSELNVNALLLGDSALYLCASSLASGFSYGYTFGSGTRLTVV.

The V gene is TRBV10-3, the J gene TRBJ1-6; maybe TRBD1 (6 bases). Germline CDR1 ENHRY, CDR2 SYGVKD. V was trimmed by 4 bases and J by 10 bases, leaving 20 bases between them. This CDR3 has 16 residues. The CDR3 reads CAISGSDRGGQSPLHF. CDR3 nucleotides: TGTGCCATCAGTGGTTCGGACCGAGGGGGTCAATCACCCCTCCACTTT.

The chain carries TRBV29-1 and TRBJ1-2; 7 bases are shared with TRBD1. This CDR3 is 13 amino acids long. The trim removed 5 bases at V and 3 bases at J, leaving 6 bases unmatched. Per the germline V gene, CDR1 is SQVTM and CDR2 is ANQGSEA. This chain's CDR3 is CSVLLGQDYGYTF. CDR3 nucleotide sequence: TGCAGCGTTTTATTAGGACAGGACTATGGCTACACCTTC.

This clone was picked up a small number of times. As DNA, the CDR3 is TGTGCCAGCAGCTTAGGAATTCTAGCGGGGGCCTACAATGAGCAGTTCTTC. Protein: CASSLGILAGAYNEQFF. The chain has TRBV7-2 and TRBJ2-1; 10 nucleotides agree with TRBD2. The CDR3 is 17 amino acids. Germline V gene lookup returns CDR1 SGHTA and CDR2 FQGNSA. With V trimmed by 1 base and J by 2 bases, 5 bases remained unmatched.

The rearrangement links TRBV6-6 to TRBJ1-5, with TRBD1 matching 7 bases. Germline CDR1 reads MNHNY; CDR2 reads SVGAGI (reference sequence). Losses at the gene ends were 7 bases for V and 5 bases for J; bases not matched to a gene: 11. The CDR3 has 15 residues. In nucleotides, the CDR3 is TGTGCCAGCACCCCTCGAAGGGACAGCCATCAGCCCCAGCATTTT. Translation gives CASTPRRDSHQPQHF.

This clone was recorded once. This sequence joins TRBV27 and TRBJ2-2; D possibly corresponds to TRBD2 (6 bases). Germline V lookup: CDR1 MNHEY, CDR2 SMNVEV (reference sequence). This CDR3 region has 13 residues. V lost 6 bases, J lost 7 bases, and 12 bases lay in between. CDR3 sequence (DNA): TGTGCCAGCAGCCTACCGGGAGTCGGGGAGCTGTTTTTT. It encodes CASSLPGVGELFF.

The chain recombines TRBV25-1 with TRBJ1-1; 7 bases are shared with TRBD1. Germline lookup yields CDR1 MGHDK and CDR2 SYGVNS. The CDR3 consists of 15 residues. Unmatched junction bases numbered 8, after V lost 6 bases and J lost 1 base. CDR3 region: CASRPQGVPNTEAFF. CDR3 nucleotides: TGTGCCAGCAGACCCCAGGGGGTTCCGAACACTGAAGCTTTCTTT.

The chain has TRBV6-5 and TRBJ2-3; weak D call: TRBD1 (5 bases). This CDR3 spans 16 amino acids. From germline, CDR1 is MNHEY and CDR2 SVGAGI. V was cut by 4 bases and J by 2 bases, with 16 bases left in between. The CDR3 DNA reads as TGTGCCAGCAGTTCCTTTCAGGGAACTTACACAGATACGCAGTATTTT. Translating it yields CASSSFQGTYTDTQYF.

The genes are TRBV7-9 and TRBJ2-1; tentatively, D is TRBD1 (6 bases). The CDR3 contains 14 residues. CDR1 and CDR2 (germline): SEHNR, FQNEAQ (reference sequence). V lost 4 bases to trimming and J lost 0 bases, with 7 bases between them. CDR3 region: CASSWTASYNEQFF. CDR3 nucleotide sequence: TGTGCCAGCAGCTGGACAGCCTCCTACAATGAGCAGTTCTTC.

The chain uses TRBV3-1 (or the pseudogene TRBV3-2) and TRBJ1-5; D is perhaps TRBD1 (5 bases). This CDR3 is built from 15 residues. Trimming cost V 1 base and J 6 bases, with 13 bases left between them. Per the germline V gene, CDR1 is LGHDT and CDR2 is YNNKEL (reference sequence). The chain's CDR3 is CASSQGGLVTQPQHF. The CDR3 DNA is TGTGCCAGCAGCCAAGGGGGACTAGTAACTCAGCCCCAGCATTTT.

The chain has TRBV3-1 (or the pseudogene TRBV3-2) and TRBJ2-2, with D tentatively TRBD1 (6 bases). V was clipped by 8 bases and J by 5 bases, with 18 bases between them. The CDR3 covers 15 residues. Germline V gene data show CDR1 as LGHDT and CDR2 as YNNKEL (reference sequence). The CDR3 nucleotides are TGTGCCAGCCGGGAAACAGGGTATTCGACCGGGGAGCTGTTTTTT. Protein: CASRETGYSTGELFF.

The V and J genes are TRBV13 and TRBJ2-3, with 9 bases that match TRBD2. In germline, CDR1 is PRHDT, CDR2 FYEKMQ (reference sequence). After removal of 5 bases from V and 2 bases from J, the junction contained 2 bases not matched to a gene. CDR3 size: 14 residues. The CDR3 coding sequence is TGTGCCAGCAGCAAGGGACTAGCCACAGATACGCAGTATTTT. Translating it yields CASSKGLATDTQYF.

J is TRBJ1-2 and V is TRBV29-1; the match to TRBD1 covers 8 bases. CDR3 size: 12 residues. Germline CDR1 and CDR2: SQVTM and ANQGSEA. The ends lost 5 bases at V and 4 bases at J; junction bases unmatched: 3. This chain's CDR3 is CSVFGTGYGYTF. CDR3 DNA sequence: TGCAGCGTTTTTGGGACAGGCTATGGCTACACCTTC.

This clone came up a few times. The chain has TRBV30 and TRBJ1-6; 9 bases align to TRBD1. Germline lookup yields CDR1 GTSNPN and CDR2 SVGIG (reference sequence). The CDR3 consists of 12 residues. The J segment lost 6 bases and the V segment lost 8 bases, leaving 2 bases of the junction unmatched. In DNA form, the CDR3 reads TGTGCCCTGGACAGGGGTAATTCACCCCTCCACTTT. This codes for CALDRGNSPLHF.

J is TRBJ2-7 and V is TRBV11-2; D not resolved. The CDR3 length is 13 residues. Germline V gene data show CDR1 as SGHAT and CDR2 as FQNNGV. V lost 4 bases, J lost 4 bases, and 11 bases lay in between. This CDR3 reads CASSSVLRYEQYF. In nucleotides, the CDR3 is TGTGCCAGCAGCTCGGTCCTGCGGTACGAGCAGTACTTC.

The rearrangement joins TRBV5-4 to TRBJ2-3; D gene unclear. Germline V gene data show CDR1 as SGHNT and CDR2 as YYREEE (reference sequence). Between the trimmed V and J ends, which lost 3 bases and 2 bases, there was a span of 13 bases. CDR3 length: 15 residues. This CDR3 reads CASSSKTLHTDTQYF. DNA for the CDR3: TGTGCCAGCAGCTCTAAGACATTACACACAGATACGCAGTATTTT.

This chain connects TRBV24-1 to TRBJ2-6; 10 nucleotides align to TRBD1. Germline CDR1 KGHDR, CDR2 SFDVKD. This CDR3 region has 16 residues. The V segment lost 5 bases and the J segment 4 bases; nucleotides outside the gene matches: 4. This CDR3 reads CATSGGQGPGANVLTF. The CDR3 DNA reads TGTGCCACCAGTGGGGGACAGGGGCCAGGGGCCAACGTCCTGACTTTC.

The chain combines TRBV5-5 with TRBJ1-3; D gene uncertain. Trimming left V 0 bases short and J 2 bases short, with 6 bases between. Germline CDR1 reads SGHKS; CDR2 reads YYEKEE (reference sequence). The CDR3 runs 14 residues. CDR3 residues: CASSLGVTGNTIYF. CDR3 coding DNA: TGTGCCAGCAGCTTGGGAGTAACTGGAAACACCATATATTTT.